This T cell receptor beta chain was profiled in a study of OX40 agonist ivuxolimab in advanced cancers. Germline V CDR1 and CDR2: PRHDT, FYEKMQ (reference sequence). The CDR3 consists of 14 residues. V was cut by 1 base and J by 1 base, with 4 bases left in between. The assay was immunoSEQ multiplex PCR, and TCRdb's table has in-frame clones only and misses some. The data show over 50,000 clones, approximately 86% seen once. Samples were taken at baseline and on day 1 of cycles 4 and 7. General study results and limits: The authors did not determine the antigen specificity of the expanded peripheral T cells. Circulating CD4+ and CD8+ T cells showed clonal expansion by week 6 at 0.1 to 3.0 mg/kg.

Concerning this clone: Its specificity is not known.

The J gene is TRBJ2-2, the V gene TRBV13; D remains unclear. The TCR sequence derives from an adult with an advanced solid tumor such as melanoma, head and neck, liver or kidney cancer. The source material was CD4+ or CD8+ T cells sorted from blood, sampled in a trial of the OX40 agonist ivuxolimab. CDR3 sequence reads: CASSLARNTGELFF. CDR3 nucleotides: TGTGCCAGCAGCTTAGCCAGGAACACCGGGGAGCTGTTTTTT.